Listed here are 3 T cell receptor beta chains from one sample, sequenced in a study of identical twins. TCRdb re-called the 5' RACE reads with MiXCR, one entry per CDR3 protein. Among roughly 770,000 distinct CDR3 sequences, about 20% were seen once, and the ten largest hold around 14%. These records were also assigned to another study, of T cells expressing NK-cell markers.

Sequences were obtained from PBMCs. Receptor source: a woman aged 18-30 years in good health.

The CDR3 region has the DNA TGTGCCAGCACCGAAAGCTACGAGCAGTACTTC. Translated, it gives CASTESYEQYF. The chain links TRBV7-9 to TRBJ2-7, with unresolved D. CDR3 length equals 11 residues. V lost 7 bases and J 3 bases, leaving 7 bases between the germline ends. Germline assignment: CDR1 SEHNR and CDR2 FQNEAQ (reference sequence).

This clonotype was detected a few times. The chain employs TRBV20-1 and TRBJ2-7; 8 bases are shared with TRBD1. Trimming at V came to 5 bases and at J to 5 bases, leaving 8 bases not matched to a gene. This CDR3 comprises 13 residues. Germline V gene lookup returns CDR1 DFQATT and CDR2 SNEGSKA (reference sequence). CDR3 protein: CSADRTGIHEQYF. CDR3 bases: TGCAGTGCTGACCGGACAGGGATACACGAGCAGTACTTC.

The J gene is TRBJ2-1, the V gene TRBV11-2; the D gene is possibly TRBD2 (5 bases). The CDR3 runs to 15 residues. Germline V lookup: CDR1 SGHAT, CDR2 FQNNGV. V gave up 5 bases and J gave up 0 bases, with 11 bases separating them. The DNA for the CDR3 is TGTGCCAGCAGCCCAGCGGCTGGCTCCTACAATGAGCAGTTCTTC. This gives the protein CASSPAAGSYNEQFF. Drawing the rest from reference TRBV11-2 and TRBJ2-1, the complete variable domain is EAGVAQSPRYKIIEKRQSVAFWCNPISGHATLYWYQQILGQGPKLLIQFQNNGVVDDSQLPKDRFSAERLKGVDSTLKIQPAKLEDSAVYLCASSPAAGSYNEQFFGPGTRLTVL.